The rows below give T cell receptor beta chains drawn from one sample of a study of T cell repertoires in cytomegalovirus infection. MiXCR was run by TCRdb on the reads, yielding one entry per CDR3 protein. This table holds approximately 190,000 distinct CDR3 sequences, over 25% found once. Material: PBMCs. Every receptor here comes from a human donor in good health (CMV status not recorded). Some clones in this sample may be carry-over from other donors' samples. Both conserved end residues are part of each CDR3. Each record gives: clone size, J gene, V gene, D gene, CDR3 DNA, CDR3 protein. D genes are given only for firm matches. Expanded clones get a size class; other rows say once, few or many, or leave the size out.

NA	TRBJ1-2	TRBV7-6	NA	TGTGCCAGCAGCCCTGCCGTCGGGGGGGGTGGCTACACCTTC	CASSPAVGGGGYTF
NA	TRBJ2-5	TRBV7-9	NA	TGTGCCAGCAGTCAAGGACCGGGATTGGAGACCCAGTACTTC	CASSQGPGLETQYF
many	TRBJ2-7	TRBV20-1	NA	TGCAGTGCTATCCCGGCTGTGGCCTACGAGCAGTACTTC	CSAIPAVAYEQYF
NA	TRBJ2-3	TRBV7-6	NA	TGTGCCAGCAGCCCTGCGGATGGTAGCACAGATACGCAGTATTTT	CASSPADGSTDTQYF
NA	TRBJ1-5	TRBV30	TRBD1	TGTGCCTGGAGTGTGTCCCGGACAGGGATCGGGAGCAATCAGCCCCAGCATTTT	CAWSVSRTGIGSNQPQHF
many	TRBJ1-5	TRBV20-1	TRBD1	TGCAGTGCTAGGTCCGGGACAGCCTTCAATCAGCCCCAGCATTTT	CSARSGTAFNQPQHF
few	TRBJ2-5	TRBV29-1	TRBD1	TGCAGCGTTCTAGGGACAGAGGTGTTTCAAGAGACCCAGTACTTC	CSVLGTEVFQETQYF
many	TRBJ2-5	TRBV7-2	NA	TGTGCCAGCACCTCTACCCCAGGAGAGACCCAGTACTTC	CASTSTPGETQYF
NA	TRBJ2-1	TRBV5-8	NA	TGTGCCAGCAGCTTGATCAGGGGCTCCTACAATGAGCAGTTCTTC	CASSLIRGSYNEQFF
NA	TRBJ2-5	TRBV7-2	TRBD1	TGTGCCAGCAGCTTAGACAGGGGGCGTGTAGAGACCCAGTACTTC	CASSLDRGRVETQYF
NA	TRBJ1-4	TRBV28	NA	TGTGCCAGCAGTTTATCACAGGGCGATGAAAAACTGTTTTTT	CASSLSQGDEKLFF
many	TRBJ2-3	TRBV7-8	NA	TGTGCCAGCAGCTTCCGTCGACAGTTTACTGGCGACACAGATACGCAGTATTTT	CASSFRRQFTGDTDTQYF
NA	TRBJ2-7	TRBV2	NA	TGTGCCAGCAGTGTCTCAGGACAAGCCTACGAGCAGTACTTC	CASSVSGQAYEQYF
NA	TRBJ2-7	TRBV30	NA	TGTGCCTGGAGTGTGAAGGATCCCTACGAGCAGTACTTC	CAWSVKDPYEQYF
many	TRBJ2-7	TRBV7-8	NA	TGTGCCAGCAGCTTAGCACAGGGTCTCCACGAGCAGTACTTC	CASSLAQGLHEQYF
NA	TRBJ1-1	TRBV6-6	NA	TGTGCCAGCAGTACTGAAGAGGCACTGGAAGCTTTCTTT	CASSTEEALEAFF
many	TRBJ1-4	TRBV7-2	TRBD1	TGTGCCAGCAGCTTGACAGGGATTAATGAAAAACTGTTTTTT	CASSLTGINEKLFF
few	TRBJ1-1	TRBV29-1	NA	TGCAGCGTTAAGATACAGGTGAACACTGAAGCTTTCTTT	CSVKIQVNTEAFF
few	TRBJ2-7	TRBV10-3	TRBD1	TGTGCCATCAGTGACCGAATTCCGGGACAGGGCTCCTACGAGCAGTACTTC	CAISDRIPGQGSYEQYF
NA	TRBJ2-5	TRBV7-6	NA	TGTGCCAGCAGTACCGGAGAGACCCAGTACTTC	CASSTGETQYF
NA	TRBJ2-2	TRBV20-1	NA	TGCAGTGCTAGAGATCCGTTAAGACTCACCGGGGAGCTGTTTTTT	CSARDPLRLTGELFF
NA	TRBJ2-3	TRBV29-1	TRBD1	TGCAGCGTTTCGACAGGGAGTGTAGATACGCAGTATTTT	CSVSTGSVDTQYF
NA	TRBJ1-4	TRBV12-5	NA	TGTGCTAGTGGTTTGAACAGGGAGGGCGAAAAACTGTTTTTT	CASGLNREGEKLFF
NA	TRBJ2-1	TRBV7-9	NA	TGTGCCAGCAGCCCCGAAATGCGGGCGAATGAGCAGTTCTTC	CASSPEMRANEQFF
few	TRBJ1-1	TRBV11-2	TRBD1	TGTGCCAGCAGCCCCGGGACAGCCTCCGTCGTGGGAGCTTTCTTT	CASSPGTASVVGAFF
NA	TRBJ2-2	TRBV5-1	NA	TGCGCCAGCAGCTTGCGAGGGGCACGGTGGACCGGGGAGCTGTTTTTT	CASSLRGARWTGELFF
NA	TRBJ2-1	TRBV19	NA	TGTGCCAGTAGTTCAACCACTAGGGATGAGCAGTTCTTC	CASSSTTRDEQFF
NA	TRBJ2-5	TRBV2	NA	TGTGCCAGCACCGACTACCAAGAGACCCAGTACTTC	CASTDYQETQYF
once	TRBJ2-5	TRBV2	TRBD2	TGTGCCAGCAGCTTTATGACTAGCGGCCAAGAGACCCAGTACTTC	CASSFMTSGQETQYF
few	TRBJ1-1	TRBV2	NA	TGTGCCAGCAGTGGGGGGGACACTGAAGCTTTCTTT	CASSGGDTEAFF
few	TRBJ2-2	TRBV5-5	NA	TGTGCCAGCAGCTCGGGACCAGTTACCGGGGAGCTGTTTTTT	CASSSGPVTGELFF
NA	TRBJ1-2	TRBV12-3/TRBV12-4	TRBD1	TGTGCCAGCAGCCGAAGCAAGGGACAGGGGGCGGAAGGCTACACCTTC	CASSRSKGQGAEGYTF
few	TRBJ1-1	TRBV29-1	NA	TGCAGCGTTGAAGATTCAGCCGAAGCTTTCTTT	CSVEDSAEAFF
few	TRBJ1-6	TRBV7-2	NA	TGTGCCAGCAGCTTAGGTGCCTATAATTCACCCCTCCACTTT	CASSLGAYNSPLHF
many	TRBJ2-7	TRBV7-6	NA	TGTGCCAGCCTGACAGCGGGCGCCTACGAGCAGTACTTC	CASLTAGAYEQYF